The 21 T cell receptor beta chains in this list originate from one sample, sequenced in a study of blood T cell dynamics during melanoma immunotherapy (TCRdb year 2020). The intended sense of this specimen's time point label: week 3, after first cycle of checkpoint inhibitor. To prepare the library, the immunoSEQ multiplex PCR assay was applied. TCRdb re-hosts the immuneACCESS table, in-frame sequences only. Its copies lack some clones; in the studies checked, an unresolved V gene accounts for under half of them, and the cause for the rest is not known. This sample lists 8,000 to 13,000 clones; roughly nine tenths were detected once. The top ten constitute roughly 3.7% of the sample. The sample was blood, taken from a patient treated with checkpoint blockade. These receptor sequences come from a human donor with melanoma.

CDR3 DNA: TGTGCCAGCCGCTGGCAGGGGCTGGGCAATGAGCAGTTCTTC. This encodes CASRWQGLGNEQFF. The chain recombines TRBV28 with TRBJ2-1; possible D gene TRBD1, 6 bases. Trimming cost V 8 bases and J 6 bases, with 17 bases left between them. There are 14 residues in the CDR3. CDR1 MDHEN and CDR2 SYDVKM come from the germline V gene.

The table lists this clone with a count of one. The chain is built from TRBV7-9 and TRBJ2-6, with D possibly matching TRBD2 (6 bases). CDR3 size: 15 residues. Germline-derived CDR1 and CDR2 are SEHNR and FQNEAQ (reference sequence). V was pared by 5 bases and J by 4 bases, with 12 bases between. The CDR3 nucleotides are TGTGCCAGCAGCAGGGCGGGGTCCGGGGCCAACGTCCTGACTTTC. Protein sequence: CASSRAGSGANVLTF.

The rearrangement uses TRBV7-2 and TRBJ2-3, with D perhaps TRBD1 (5 bases). V dropped 2 bases and J dropped 2 bases, with 11 bases sitting between them. The germline CDR1 and CDR2 sequences are SGHTA and FQGNSA. This CDR3 is built from 15 residues. This CDR3 reads CASSLTTAITDTQYF. The CDR3 coding sequence is TGTGCCAGCAGCTTAACGACAGCGATCACAGATACGCAGTATTTT.

V and J are TRBV5-1 and TRBJ2-5; 8 nucleotides match TRBD2. V lost 2 bases and J lost 4; bases outside the gene matches: 4. CDR1 SGHRS and CDR2 YFSETQ come from the germline V gene. This CDR3 region has 14 residues. For the CDR3, the DNA is TGCGCCAGCAGCTTCCAAAGCGGGAGAGAGACCCAGTACTTC. This translates into CASSFQSGRETQYF.

The sample holds a few counts of this clone. The J gene is TRBJ1-2, the V gene TRBV28; D is ambiguous. Germline V gives CDR1 MDHEN, CDR2 SYDVKM. V was pared by 2 bases and J by 4 bases, with 8 bases between. CDR3 length equals 13 residues. CDR3 loop: CASSLLYSYGYTF. CDR3 bases: TGTGCCAGCAGTTTACTATATTCCTATGGCTACACCTTC.

The V call is TRBV5-5, the J call TRBJ1-1; tentatively, D is TRBD1 (5 bases). CDR1 is SGHKS and CDR2 is YYEKEE in the germline V gene (reference sequence). V lost 0 bases and J 4 bases, leaving 22 bases between the germline ends. This CDR3 spans 18 amino acids. The CDR3 is CASSLGDRLLSIGTEAFF. For the CDR3, the DNA is TGTGCCAGCAGCTTGGGGGACCGCCTCTTGAGTATAGGCACTGAAGCTTTCTTT.

The chain is built from TRBV7-2 and TRBJ2-1, with D perhaps matching TRBD2 (5 bases). V dropped 4 bases and J dropped 0 bases, with 13 bases sitting between them. The germline V gene encodes CDR1 SGHTA and CDR2 FQGNSA. The CDR3 has 16 amino acids. Written as DNA, the CDR3 is TGTGCCAGCAGCTCACCCAGCGGTAGCTCCTACAATGAGCAGTTCTTC. It translates to CASSSPSGSSYNEQFF. Full variable domain (rest looked up from reference TRBV7-2 and TRBJ2-1): GAGVSQSPSNKVTEKGKDVELRCDPISGHTALYWYRQSLGQGLEFLIYFQGNSAPDKSGLPSDRFSAERTGGSVSTLTIQRTQQEDSAVYLCASSSPSGSSYNEQFFGPGTRLTVL.

The J gene is TRBJ2-3, the V gene TRBV4-3; D uncertain. Trimming took off 0 bases at V and 2 bases at J, with 18 bases between the two ends. Germline-derived CDR1 and CDR2 are LGHNA and YSLEER. The CDR3 loop spans 18 amino acids. In nucleotides, the CDR3 is TGCGCCAGCAGCCAAGATATCATGGAGCTTAGTGCCACAGATACGCAGTATTTT. This gives the protein CASSQDIMELSATDTQYF.

The CDR3 is CARTGVNTEAFF. CDR3 DNA sequence: TGTGCCCGGACAGGGGTCAACACTGAAGCTTTCTTT. The chain recombines TRBV30 with TRBJ1-1, with TRBD1 matching 9 bases. Losses at the gene ends were 8 bases for V and 2 bases for J; bases not matched to a gene: 3. The CDR3 totals 12 residues. The V gene's germline CDR1 is GTSNPN and CDR2 SVGIG (reference sequence).

The chain links TRBV5-1 to TRBJ1-4; D may be TRBD1 (5 bases). CDR1 SGHRS and CDR2 YFSETQ come from the germline V gene. V lost 1 base, J lost 6 bases, and 10 bases lay in between. CDR3 length: 14 residues. CDR3 amino acids: CASSLYGGDEKLFF. As DNA, the CDR3 is TGCGCCAGCAGCTTGTATGGGGGTGATGAAAAACTGTTTTTT.

The chain has TRBV19 and TRBJ2-6; no firm D call. The CDR3 runs 15 residues. Germline lookup yields CDR1 LNHDA and CDR2 SQIVND (reference sequence). Trimming took off 7 bases at V and 0 bases at J, with 10 bases between the two ends. This chain's CDR3 is CASMLWDSGANVLTF. CDR3 DNA sequence: TGTGCCAGTATGTTGTGGGACTCTGGGGCCAACGTCCTGACTTTC. Full variable domain (outside the CDR3, taken from reference TRBV19 and TRBJ2-6): DGGITQSPKYLFRKEGQNVTLSCEQNLNHDAMYWYRQDPGQGLRLIYYSQIVNDFQKGDIAEGYSVSREKKESFPLTVTSAQKNPTAFYLCASMLWDSGANVLTFGAGSRLTVL.

This clone occurred once. This chain links TRBV4-3 with TRBJ2-6, with D unclear. The V gene lost 0 bases and the J gene lost 0 bases, with 6 bases spanning the gap. The germline V gene encodes CDR1 LGHNA and CDR2 YSLEER. This CDR3 region has 16 residues. The CDR3 is CASSQDSHSGANVLTF. CDR3 DNA: TGCGCCAGCAGCCAAGACAGCCACTCTGGGGCCAACGTCCTGACTTTC.

This chain uses TRBV14 with TRBJ1-4, with a tentative D call TRBD1 (6 bases). The V end lost 5 bases, the J end lost 8 bases, and 9 bases lay between the germline ends. Germline loops: CDR1 SGHDN, CDR2 FVKESK. This CDR3 comprises 12 residues. The CDR3 DNA reads as TGTGCCAGCAGCGACAGGTGGGAAAAACTGTTTTTT. Its protein is CASSDRWEKLFF.

Only a few counts were recorded for this clone. This chain links TRBV29-1 with TRBJ2-1; a possible D gene is TRBD2 (5 bases). Per the germline V gene, CDR1 is SQVTM and CDR2 is ANQGSEA. This CDR3 region has 14 residues. Trimming removed 8 bases from V and 2 bases from J, with 16 bases in between. The CDR3 bases are TGCAGCATGACTCCTGAGGGCCCCTACAATGAGCAGTTCTTC. This sequence encodes CSMTPEGPYNEQFF.

The gene calls are TRBV5-1 and TRBJ2-2; D not resolved. This CDR3 has 14 residues. Between the trimmed V and J ends, which lost 5 bases and 1 base, there was a span of 9 bases. Germline V gene data show CDR1 as SGHRS and CDR2 as YFSETQ. For the CDR3, the DNA is TGCGCCAGCAGTCAGGACCGGAACACCGGGGAGCTGTTTTTT. It encodes CASSQDRNTGELFF.

The chain is built from TRBV28 and TRBJ2-5; D gene unclear. The CDR3 is made up of 12 amino acids. CDR1 and CDR2 from the germline V gene are MDHEN and SYDVKM. The V and J ends lost 6 bases and 5 bases respectively, with 10 bases between them. DNA for the CDR3: TGTGCCAGCAGATCCCCCGGTGAGACCCAGTACTTC. Translating gives CASRSPGETQYF. Complete variable domain (other parts from reference TRBV28 and TRBJ2-5): DVKVTQSSRYLVKRTGEKVFLECVQDMDHENMFWYRQDPGLGLRLIYFSYDVKMKEKGDIPEGYSVSREKKERFSLILESASTNQTSMYLCASRSPGETQYFGPGTRLLVL.

V usage is TRBV19 and J usage is TRBJ2-7; TRBD2 aligns across 7 bases. The junction had 12 bases not matched to a gene; V was cut back by 7 bases and J by 3 bases. Germline V gene data show CDR1 as LNHDA and CDR2 as SQIVND (reference sequence). CDR3 length equals 15 residues. DNA for the CDR3: TGTGCCAGTACAGCGGGGCGAGGAGGGTTCTACGAGCAGTACTTC. This encodes CASTAGRGGFYEQYF.

The chain uses TRBV5-1 and TRBJ1-1, with 7 bases aligning to TRBD1. CDR3 length: 16 amino acids. J gave up 1 base and V 4 bases, and 10 bases lay outside the gene matches. Germline V CDR1 and CDR2: SGHRS, YFSETQ. CDR3 nucleotides: TGCGCCAGCAGCAGGGGACAGTCCGCGGGGAACACTGAAGCTTTCTTT. It translates to CASSRGQSAGNTEAFF.

In its sample, this clone was seen once. V gene TRBV6-5 combines with J gene TRBJ2-3; D is uncertain. The ends were cut back, 0 bases at V and 4 bases at J, with 14 bases in the middle. Germline loops: CDR1 MNHEY, CDR2 SVGAGI. The CDR3 runs to 16 residues. Here the CDR3 reads CASSYSFQSGPDTQYF. CDR3 nucleotide sequence: TGTGCCAGCAGTTACTCGTTCCAGTCTGGCCCAGATACGCAGTATTTT.

V gene TRBV7-9 combines with J gene TRBJ1-5; perhaps TRBD1 as D (5 bases). V lost 5 bases and J 6 bases, leaving 11 bases between the germline ends. Germline CDR1 and CDR2: SEHNR and FQNEAQ (reference sequence). CDR3 length: 13 residues. CDR3 DNA: TGTGCCAGCAGCAACCAAGGGGTTCAGCCCCAGCATTTT. Translation gives CASSNQGVQPQHF.

The rearrangement links TRBV18 to TRBJ1-4; maybe TRBD1 (5 bases). CDR3 size: 14 residues. In germline, CDR1 is KGHSH, CDR2 LQKENI. The V end was cut by 6 bases, the J end by 8 bases, with 16 bases between. CDR3 region: CASSHGRKGEKLFF. Here the CDR3 DNA reads TGTGCCAGCTCTCATGGACGGAAGGGGGAAAAACTGTTTTTT. Full variable domain (rest looked up from reference TRBV18 and TRBJ1-4): NAGVMQNPRHLVRRRGQEARLRCSPMKGHSHVYWYRQLPEEGLKFMVYLQKENIIDESGMPKERFSAEFPKEGPSILRIQQVVRGDSAAYFCASSHGRKGEKLFFGSGTQLSVL.